The T cell receptor beta chain described here comes from a study of blood T cell repertoires in COVID-19. Either two negative PCRs, clearance, or symptom resolution qualified Cohort 3 donors as recovered. The CDR3 covers 13 residues. V gave up 7 bases and J gave up 6 bases, with 18 bases separating them. CDR1 is SQVTM and CDR2 is ANQGSEA in the germline V gene. Per the original methods: Amplification with reference gene primers provided the estimates of nucleated cell counts. TCRdb's copy holds only in-frame clones and misses some; the assay was immunoSEQ multiplex PCR. V and J calls and clone size are those listed in that table; D and trimming were worked out from the DNA. The sample lists about 300,000 clones, nearly 90% seen once, with under 6% in the top ten.

This sequence originates from a woman in her 30s who had recovered from COVID-19. The chain is built from TRBV29-1 and TRBJ1-2; D gene ambiguous. Sequencing was carried out using PBMCs or T cells enriched from blood (not recorded which). CDR3 residues: CSADEAELNGYTF. The DNA for the CDR3 is TGCAGCGCAGATGAGGCGGAGCTGAATGGCTACACCTTC.